Shown below are 21 T cell receptor beta chains from a single sample sequenced in a study of siplizumab effects on memory and regulatory T cells. Produced via immunoSEQ multiplex PCR; TCRdb's table is partial and in-frame only. The sample carries more than 50,000 clones, 80% to 95% recorded once. The sample taken for sequencing was CD8+ T cells sorted from blood. The receptors were gathered from a human donor in good health.

V gene TRBV6-1 combines with J gene TRBJ2-3; D not certain. This CDR3 is built from 15 residues. The germline V gene has CDR1 MNHNS and CDR2 SASEGT. V was trimmed by 6 bases and J by 0 bases, leaving 13 bases between them. CDR3 protein: CASSPYRSSTDTQYF. In nucleotides, the CDR3 is TGTGCCAGCAGCCCCTACCGCTCCAGCACAGATACGCAGTATTTT.

Remarks on this clone: The sample carries other DNA sequences with the same CDR3. This chain uses TRBV7-6 with TRBJ2-7, with 7 bases fitting TRBD2. In germline, CDR1 is SGHVS, CDR2 FNYEAQ. Unmatched junction bases numbered 1, after V lost 1 base and J lost 7 bases. The CDR3 contains 12 residues. The CDR3 region is CASSLEGGEQYF. In DNA, the CDR3 is TGTGCCAGCAGCTTAGAGGGAGGGGAGCAGTACTTC. Complete variable domain (other parts from reference TRBV7-6 and TRBJ2-7): GAGVSQSPRYKVTKRGQDVALRCDPISGHVSLYWYRQALGQGPEFLTYFNYEAQQDKSGLPNDRFSAERPEGSISTLTIQRTEQRDSAMYRCASSLEGGEQYFGPGTRLTVT.

The J gene is TRBJ2-7, the V gene TRBV5-4; the D gene is possibly TRBD2 (5 bases). The ends were cut back, 3 bases at V and 2 bases at J, with 12 bases in the middle. The CDR3 totals 14 residues. Germline lookup yields CDR1 SGHNT and CDR2 YYREEE (reference sequence). The CDR3 spells CASSSGIATYEQYF. CDR3 coding DNA: TGTGCCAGCAGCTCCGGGATAGCGACCTACGAGCAGTACTTC.

The V call is TRBV5-5, the J call TRBJ2-1, with TRBD2 as a possible D gene (6 bases). Trimming cost V 5 bases and J 6 bases, with 15 bases left between them. The CDR3 loop spans 14 amino acids. Germline loops: CDR1 SGHKS, CDR2 YYEKEE (reference sequence). The CDR3 reads CASRKRVGLNEQFF. CDR3 in DNA: TGTGCCAGCAGAAAGCGGGTTGGGCTCAATGAGCAGTTCTTC.

This chain connects TRBV6-5 to TRBJ1-5; possibly TRBD1 for D (6 bases). Germline CDR1 is MNHEY and CDR2 is SVGAGI. The CDR3 loop spans 15 amino acids. V lost 5 bases, J lost 1 base, and 12 bases lay in between. CDR3 nucleotides: TGTGCCAGCAGTGGGGGCCGGGGGAGCAATCAGCCCCAGCATTTT. It specifies CASSGGRGSNQPQHF.

This sequence joins TRBV30 and TRBJ2-2; possible D gene TRBD2, 6 bases. V lost 0 bases to trimming and J lost 5 bases, with 13 bases between them. The CDR3 is 15 amino acids. Germline CDR1 GTSNPN, CDR2 SVGIG (reference sequence). CDR3 in amino acids: CAWSVPRGGTGELFF. The CDR3 DNA follows: TGTGCCTGGAGTGTACCGCGAGGAGGGACCGGGGAGCTGTTTTTT.

The chain has TRBV6-4 and TRBJ2-3, with 7 positions matching TRBD2. Germline V gives CDR1 MRHNA, CDR2 SNTAGT. V lost 3 bases and J lost 0; bases outside the gene matches: 3. This CDR3 comprises 15 residues. This CDR3 is CASSDEGGSTDTQYF. CDR3 in DNA: TGTGCCAGCAGTGATGAGGGAGGGAGCACAGATACGCAGTATTTT.

The chain carries TRBV7-2 and TRBJ2-7; no definite D call. The ends were cut back, 5 bases at V and 2 bases at J, with 13 bases in the middle. Germline V gene sequence: CDR1 SGHTA, CDR2 FQGNSA. The CDR3 has 14 residues. The CDR3 DNA reads as TGTGCCAGCAGCCGGCCAGGAGTTACCTACGAGCAGTACTTC. Its protein is CASSRPGVTYEQYF.

The J gene is TRBJ2-1, the V gene TRBV11-3; D possibly matches TRBD1 or TRBD2 (5 bases each). Germline V CDR1 and CDR2: SGHNT, YENEEA. Trimming took 0 bases from V and 9 from J, leaving 15 bases between them. The CDR3 is 15 residues long. The CDR3 here is CASSLDLAGSGEQFF. CDR3 DNA sequence: TGTGCCAGCAGCTTAGATCTGGCAGGGAGCGGTGAGCAGTTCTTC.

The V call is TRBV19, the J call TRBJ2-3; D ambiguous. V shed 2 bases and J shed 4 bases, with 4 bases lying between them. The germline CDR1 and CDR2 sequences are LNHDA and SQIVND (reference sequence). The CDR3 is 12 residues long. The CDR3 DNA reads as TGTGCCAGTAGTATATTTCCAGATACGCAGTATTTT. Translating gives CASSIFPDTQYF.

The genes are TRBV4-2 and TRBJ2-5; D possibly uses TRBD1 or TRBD2 (6 bases each). The end of the DNA is better explained by TRBJ2-7, so the J call may be wrong. Looked up from germline, CDR1 is LGHNA and CDR2 is YNFKEQ. This CDR3 comprises 15 residues. The CDR3 DNA reads as TGTGCCAGCAGCCAAGATGACGGGGGCAACTACGAGCAGTACTTC. Protein: CASSQDDGGNYEQYF.

The chain uses TRBV9 and TRBJ1-1; no firm D call. The CDR3 contains 16 residues. Trimming took off 4 bases at V and 1 base at J, with 17 bases between the two ends. Germline assignment: CDR1 SGDLS and CDR2 YYNGEE. The CDR3 sequence: CASSPLVGGGNTEAFF. For the CDR3, the DNA is TGTGCCAGCAGCCCCCTAGTGGGCGGAGGGAACACTGAAGCTTTCTTT.

The V gene is TRBV27, the J gene TRBJ2-1; D gene unclear. The length of the CDR3 is 15 residues. Germline V gives CDR1 MNHEY, CDR2 SMNVEV (reference sequence). V lost 3 bases, J lost 6 bases, and 15 bases lay in between. The CDR3, as DNA: TGTGCCAGCAGTTTCCACGCAGAGCGAATCAATGAGCAGTTCTTC. Protein: CASSFHAERINEQFF.

The V and J genes are TRBV5-1 and TRBJ1-1; tentative D call: TRBD1 (5 bases). V was clipped by 3 bases and J by 2 bases, with 8 bases between them. From germline, CDR1 is SGHRS and CDR2 YFSETQ. The CDR3 runs to 13 residues. Here the CDR3 DNA reads TGCGCCAGCAGCTCCACAGGTAACACTGAAGCTTTCTTT. Protein product: CASSSTGNTEAFF.

The chain recombines TRBV5-6 with TRBJ2-7, with TRBD2 matching over 10 bases. Germline CDR1 is SGHDT and CDR2 is YYEEEE. After removal of 1 base from V and 3 bases from J, the junction contained 1 base not matched to a gene. The CDR3 totals 14 residues. The CDR3: CASSLRTSGYEQYF. Written as DNA, the CDR3 is TGTGCCAGCAGCTTGCGGACTAGCGGCTACGAGCAGTACTTC.

The rearrangement links TRBV28 to TRBJ2-3; 7 nucleotides agree with TRBD2. The V segment lost 3 bases and the J segment 7 bases; nucleotides outside the gene matches: 1. CDR1 is MDHEN and CDR2 is SYDVKM in the germline V gene. CDR3 length: 12 residues. CDR3 loop: CASSLTSYTQYF. The CDR3 DNA sequence: TGTGCCAGCAGTTTGACTAGCTATACGCAGTATTTT. The whole variable domain, filled in from reference TRBV28 and TRBJ2-3, reads DVKVTQSSRYLVKRTGEKVFLECVQDMDHENMFWYRQDPGLGLRLIYFSYDVKMKEKGDIPEGYSVSREKKERFSLILESASTNQTSMYLCASSLTSYTQYFGPGTRLTVL.

The chain is built from TRBV4-1 and TRBJ2-7, with 14 bases lining up with TRBD2. CDR3 length equals 15 residues. V shed 3 bases, J shed 4 bases, and the junction held 2 bases outside the gene matches. The germline CDR1 and CDR2 sequences are MGHRA and YSYEKL. The CDR3 region is CASSHGTSGSYEQYF. The CDR3 coding sequence is TGCGCCAGCAGCCACGGGACTAGCGGGAGTTACGAGCAGTACTTC.

V usage is TRBV27 and J usage is TRBJ2-2; 10 nucleotides agree with TRBD2. V lost 6 bases and J lost 5; bases outside the gene matches: 9. The CDR3 spans 16 residues. CDR1 MNHEY and CDR2 SMNVEV come from the germline V gene (reference sequence). The CDR3 DNA reads as TGTGCCAGCAGATCGACAGCGGGAGGGTTAACCGGGGAGCTGTTTTTT. Residues: CASRSTAGGLTGELFF.

The chain employs TRBV9 and TRBJ1-1; possible D gene TRBD1, 5 bases. The CDR3 length is 12 residues. V was clipped by 3 bases and J by 5 bases, with 8 bases between them. CDR1 is SGDLS and CDR2 is YYNGEE in the germline V gene. This CDR3 is CASSGAGTEAFF. CDR3 sequence (DNA): TGTGCCAGCAGCGGGGCAGGGACTGAAGCTTTCTTT.

This clone was seen just once. V usage is TRBV7-9 and J usage is TRBJ2-3, with D possibly matching TRBD2 (5 bases). This CDR3 is 14 amino acids long. Germline V CDR1 and CDR2: SEHNR, FQNEAQ (reference sequence). V lost 11 bases and J lost 0, with 15 bases in between. The CDR3 reads CAGRPGGSTDTQYF. CDR3 in DNA: TGTGCCGGTCGGCCGGGCGGGAGCACAGATACGCAGTATTTT.

The chain combines TRBV5-1 with TRBJ2-3; 8 positions match TRBD1. The germline gives CDR1 SGHRS, CDR2 YFSETQ. Unmatched junction bases numbered 7, after V lost 4 bases and J lost 3 bases. CDR3 size: 15 residues. The CDR3 nucleotides read TGCGCCAGCAGCCTCGATGGACAGGGAACAGATACGCAGTATTTT. Translated: CASSLDGQGTDTQYF. The whole variable domain, remainder taken from reference TRBV5-1 and TRBJ2-3, is KAGVTQTPRYLIKTRGQQVTLSCSPISGHRSVSWYQQTPGQGLQFLFEYFSETQRNKGNFPGRFSGRQFSNSRSEMNVSTLELGDSALYLCASSLDGQGTDTQYFGPGTRLTVL.